This is a list of T cell receptor beta chains from one sample in a study of graft-versus-host responses after intestinal transplantation. Method: immunoSEQ multiplex PCR; TCRdb's copy keeps in-frame clones and lacks some. The table records more than 95,000 clones, roughly 87% of them present only once. These receptors are not linked to any known antigen. This material consisted of unstimulated CD4+ T cells sorted from spleen or lymph node cells, taken before intestinal transplant. The receptors originated from a human donor who received an intestinal transplant. CDR3s include the opening cysteine and the closing phenylalanine or tryptophan. A D gene is named only where the DNA matches it firmly. A row's size may be missing; if present it is once, few, many or a size class.

V gene,clone size,D gene,J gene,CDR3 protein,CDR3 DNA
TRBV10-3,-,-,TRBJ2-7,CAISDEPPAYEQYF,TGTGCCATCAGTGACGAACCCCCTGCTTACGAGCAGTACTTC
TRBV5-4,few,-,TRBJ1-4,CASSLTPKQEKLFF,TGTGCCAGCAGCTTGACCCCCAAACAGGAAAAACTGTTTTTT
TRBV7-3,-,TRBD1,TRBJ2-2,CASSLLGQGNTGELFF,TGTGCCAGCAGCTTATTAGGACAGGGCAACACCGGGGAGCTGTTTTTT
TRBV7-3,-,-,TRBJ2-6,CASSPGRQTGANVLTF,TGTGCCAGCAGCCCGGGGCGGCAAACTGGGGCCAACGTCCTGACTTTC
TRBV13,-,TRBD1,TRBJ1-2,CASSLKIRDRGIYGYTF,TGTGCCAGCAGCTTAAAAATCCGGGACAGGGGGATTTACGGCTACACCTTC
TRBV6-5,few,TRBD2,TRBJ2-3,CASSYSAGGPDTQYF,TGTGCCAGCAGTTACTCGGCGGGGGGGCCAGATACGCAGTATTTT
TRBV5-1,-,TRBD1,TRBJ2-4,CASSYGTGIYIQYF,TGCGCCAGCAGCTACGGGACAGGAATATACATTCAGTACTTC
TRBV9,few,TRBD1,TRBJ2-5,CASSPWTGGGETQYF,TGTGCCAGCAGCCCCTGGACAGGGGGAGGGGAGACCCAGTACTTC
TRBV7-9,-,TRBD1,TRBJ2-7,CASSPRDRWEQYF,TGTGCCAGCAGCCCAAGGGACAGGTGGGAGCAGTACTTC
TRBV4-1,-,-,TRBJ2-5,CASSQITGTKETQYF,TGCGCCAGCAGCCAAATAACCGGGACAAAAGAGACCCAGTACTTC
TRBV10-1,medium-sized,-,TRBJ1-6,CASSATYNSPLHF,TGCGCCAGCAGTGCAACCTATAATTCACCCCTCCACTTT
TRBV10-1,-,TRBD1,TRBJ2-7,CASSDGQGAKQYF,TGCGCCAGCAGTGATGGACAGGGGGCCAAGCAGTACTTC
TRBV7-9,-,-,TRBJ2-3,CASSLLLRQSTDTQYF,TGTGCCAGCAGCTTACTTCTCCGACAGAGCACAGATACGCAGTATTTT
TRBV5-1,-,TRBD1,TRBJ2-1,CASIGTGSYNEQFF,TGCGCCAGCATCGGGACAGGCTCCTACAATGAGCAGTTCTTC
TRBV13,-,TRBD1,TRBJ2-2,CASSSRGVGTVNTGELFF,TGTGCCAGCAGCTCGAGGGGAGTAGGGACAGTGAACACCGGGGAGCTGTTTTTT
TRBV11-1,-,TRBD2,TRBJ2-7,CVSSRGGYYEQYF,TGTGTCTCATCCCGGGGGGGTTACTACGAGCAGTACTTC
TRBV20-1,-,-,TRBJ2-1,CSAWDPNEQFF,TGCAGTGCGTGGGACCCCAATGAGCAGTTCTTC
TRBV10-2,-,-,TRBJ2-7,CASRPRQSYEQYF,TGCGCCAGCAGGCCCCGGCAATCCTACGAGCAGTACTTC
TRBV5-1,-,-,TRBJ2-3,CASSSGRGGADTQYF,TGCGCCAGCAGCTCCGGTCGGGGTGGGGCAGATACGCAGTATTTT
TRBV10-3,-,TRBD2,TRBJ2-1,CAIRSLSGTSGSNGKAISYNEQFF,TGTGCCATCAGGTCCCTTTCCGGGACTAGCGGGAGTAACGGGAAAGCTATCTCCTACAATGAGCAGTTCTTC
TRBV5-1,-,-,TRBJ2-7,CASSLGRRDEQYF,TGCGCCAGCAGTCTTGGGAGGCGGGACGAGCAGTACTTC
TRBV5-6,-,-,TRBJ2-1,CASSLDWRTTYNEQFF,TGTGCCAGCAGCTTGGATTGGCGGACAACGTACAATGAGCAGTTCTTC
TRBV19,-,-,TRBJ1-3,CASSAAGSGENTIYF,TGTGCCAGTAGTGCCGCAGGGTCGGGCGAAAACACCATATATTTT
TRBV13,-,TRBD1,TRBJ2-5,CASSSPPAGGAGEETQYF,TGTGCCAGCAGCTCCCCCCCTGCAGGGGGCGCCGGGGAAGAGACCCAGTACTTC
TRBV7-9,-,-,TRBJ1-4,CASSFAGAIEKLFF,TGTGCCAGCAGCTTTGCAGGGGCGATTGAAAAACTGTTTTTT
TRBV5-1,-,-,TRBJ1-1,CASSADQPRDTEAFF,TGCGCCAGCAGCGCGGACCAACCGCGGGACACTGAAGCTTTCTTT
TRBV5-6,few,-,TRBJ1-1,CASSYPGRTEAFF,TGTGCCAGCAGCTATCCGGGACGGACTGAAGCTTTCTTT
TRBV25-1,-,-,TRBJ2-5,CASRQGRETQYF,TGTGCCAGCAGACAGGGGAGGGAGACCCAGTACTTC
TRBV28,-,-,TRBJ2-7,CASSQQGVDEQYF,TGTGCCAGCAGCCAACAGGGTGTCGACGAGCAGTACTTC